This TCR beta chain came from a study of blood T cell repertoires in COVID-19. The overall study: Collection of acute and convalescent COVID-19 samples took place in the United States, Italy and Spain. PBMCs, B-cell-depleted T cells, or T cells provided the cDNA or gDNA that made up the material.

Original processing methods: Reference gene primer amplification in the assay estimated nucleated cell counts. The repertoire was sequenced with immunoSEQ multiplex PCR; TCRdb's copy has only in-frame clones and lacks some. Clonal size and the V and J genes are those of that table, whereas D and trimming came from the DNA. Seen here are 250,000 or so clones, 80% to 90% observed once, and the top ten hold 4% to 5%. The CDR3 is 15 residues long. V was pared by 1 base and J by 4 bases, with 2 bases of the junction left unmatched. Germline V lookup: CDR1 SGHNT, CDR2 YYREEE (reference sequence). This TCR was sampled from a woman in her 40s who had recovered from COVID-19. J is TRBJ2-6 and V is TRBV5-4; 7 positions match TRBD1. Sequencing was done on a sample of peripheral blood. CDR3 in DNA: TGTGCCAGCAGCTTGACAGGGGCGGGGGCCAACGTCCTGACTTTC. Translating it yields CASSLTGAGANVLTF.